These 7 T cell receptor beta chains share one sample of origin, sequenced in a study of CDR3 diversity in severe acne. One entry per CDR3 protein results from TCRdb running MiXCR on the PCR reads. The data contain 79,000 or so distinct CDR3 sequences, about 53% of them singletons. The sample consisted of blood. The receptors shown here come from a male donor with severe acne vulgaris.

This clonotype has ten or more counts. The rearrangement joins TRBV5-1 to TRBJ1-2; D perhaps matches TRBD1 (5 bases). The V gene's germline CDR1 is SGHRS and CDR2 YFSETQ. Trimming took off 1 base at V and 8 bases at J, with 12 bases between the two ends. The CDR3 has 13 amino acids. The CDR3 protein is CASSLTGLEGYTF. CDR3 sequence (DNA): TGCGCCAGCAGCTTGACGGGGCTTGAGGGCTACACCTTC. The full variable domain, completed using reference TRBV5-1 and TRBJ1-2, is KAGVTQTPRYLIKTRGQQVTLSCSPISGHRSVSWYQQTPGQGLQFLFEYFSETQRNKGNFPGRFSGRQFSNSRSEMNVSTLELGDSALYLCASSLTGLEGYTFGSGTRLTVV.

The gene calls are TRBV7-9 and TRBJ2-7; 11 bases line up with TRBD2. Germline V lookup: CDR1 SEHNR, CDR2 FQNEAQ (reference sequence). The CDR3 is 15 residues long. With 5 bases clipped from V and 3 bases from J, the junction kept 6 bases outside the gene matches. This chain's CDR3 is CASSAGTSGFYEQYF. The DNA for the CDR3 is TGTGCCAGCAGCGCAGGGACTAGCGGATTCTACGAGCAGTACTTC. Filled out from reference TRBV7-9 and TRBJ2-7, the complete variable domain reads DTGVSQNPRHKITKRGQNVTFRCDPISEHNRLYWYRQTLGQGPEFLTYFQNEAQLEKSRLLSDRFSAERPKGSFSTLEIQRTEQGDSAMYLCASSAGTSGFYEQYFGPGTRLTVT.

The chain links TRBV15 to TRBJ2-7, with D unclear. Trimming removed 1 base from V and 3 bases from J, with 13 bases in between. CDR1 and CDR2 (germline): LNHNV, YYDKDF (reference sequence). The CDR3 contains 15 residues. CDR3 DNA: TGTGCCACCAGCAGAGCCCGTGATAGTGACTACGAGCAGTACTTC. It translates to CATSRARDSDYEQYF. Variable domain in full (rest from reference TRBV15 and TRBJ2-7): DAMVIQNPRYQVTQFGKPVTLSCSQTLNHNVMYWYQQKSSQAPKLLFHYYDKDFNNEADTPDNFQSRRPNTSFCFLDIRSPGLGDTAMYLCATSRARDSDYEQYFGPGTRLTVT.

This clonotype was observed at least ten times. The chain couples TRBV2 to TRBJ1-5; no definite D call. Germline CDR1 reads SNHLY; CDR2 reads FYNNEI. The CDR3 sequence is 13 residues long. V was clipped by 5 bases and J by 4 bases, with 9 bases between them. The CDR3 bases are TGTGCCAGCAGTCCGAATCCAAATCAGCCCCAGCATTTT. Translating gives CASSPNPNQPQHF.

The rearrangement uses TRBV7-8 and TRBJ2-3; the D is unclear. The CDR3 runs to 11 residues. CDR1 and CDR2 from the germline V gene are SGHVS and FQNEAQ. The ends were cut back, 7 bases at V and 5 bases at J, with 7 bases in the middle. In DNA form, the CDR3 reads TGTGCCAGCACCCCTGGAGATACGCAGTATTTT. It yields the protein CASTPGDTQYF.

The J gene is TRBJ1-1, the V gene TRBV5-1; 7 bases are a match to TRBD1. V gave up 2 bases and J gave up 0 bases; unmatched junction bases: 13. CDR3 size: 18 residues. Germline CDR1 SGHRS, CDR2 YFSETQ. CDR3 in amino acids: CASSFRFYQGGVNTEAFF. As DNA, the CDR3 is TGCGCCAGCAGCTTTAGGTTTTATCAAGGGGGCGTGAACACTGAAGCTTTCTTT. The whole variable domain, remainder taken from reference TRBV5-1 and TRBJ1-1, is KAGVTQTPRYLIKTRGQQVTLSCSPISGHRSVSWYQQTPGQGLQFLFEYFSETQRNKGNFPGRFSGRQFSNSRSEMNVSTLELGDSALYLCASSFRFYQGGVNTEAFFGQGTRLTVV.

This clonotype was picked up one time. A clone one base away is much larger, so this may be a read error. The J gene is TRBJ2-7, the V gene TRBV10-3; TRBD2 matches 12 bases. CDR1 is ENHRY and CDR2 is SYGVKD in the germline V gene. This CDR3 is built from 16 residues. J lost 3 bases, V lost 2 bases, and 5 bases had no gene match. The CDR3 is CAISEPLAGGLYEQYV. As DNA, the CDR3 is TGTGCCATCAGTGAGCCACTAGCGGGAGGTCTCTACGAGCAGTACGTC.